This T cell receptor beta chain was recovered during a study of blood T cells in healthy people across ages. Study-wide points: Roughly linear declines in TCR beta diversity per million T cells occurred with age. It was the long-lived donors that had more naive CD4+ cells and higher diversity than aged donors. The percentage of naive T cells correlated strongly with TCR beta diversity.

The CDR3 runs 16 residues. V lost 5 bases, J lost 4 bases, and 23 bases lay in between. Per germline, CDR1 DFQATT and CDR2 SNEGSKA (reference sequence). Primed by a sample-barcoded 5' primer and a J-beta primer mix, a second PCR proceeded for 7 to 11 cycles. Via MiXCR, TCRdb re-called the 5' RACE reads, giving one row per CDR3 protein. There are over 1,500,000 distinct CDR3 sequences in the sample; roughly 50% occur only once, and roughly 2.1% lies in the top ten. This clonotype was detected a few times. The target antigen is unknown. The V call is TRBV20-1, the J call TRBJ1-2, with D tentatively TRBD1 (5 bases). Material for sequencing was blood. This TCR was sampled from a woman between 35 and 50 years old in good health. In nucleotides, the CDR3 is TGCAGTGCTCCTTCCGGTTGGGGGGAGAACCCCTATGGCTACACCTTC. Protein product: CSAPSGWGENPYGYTF.